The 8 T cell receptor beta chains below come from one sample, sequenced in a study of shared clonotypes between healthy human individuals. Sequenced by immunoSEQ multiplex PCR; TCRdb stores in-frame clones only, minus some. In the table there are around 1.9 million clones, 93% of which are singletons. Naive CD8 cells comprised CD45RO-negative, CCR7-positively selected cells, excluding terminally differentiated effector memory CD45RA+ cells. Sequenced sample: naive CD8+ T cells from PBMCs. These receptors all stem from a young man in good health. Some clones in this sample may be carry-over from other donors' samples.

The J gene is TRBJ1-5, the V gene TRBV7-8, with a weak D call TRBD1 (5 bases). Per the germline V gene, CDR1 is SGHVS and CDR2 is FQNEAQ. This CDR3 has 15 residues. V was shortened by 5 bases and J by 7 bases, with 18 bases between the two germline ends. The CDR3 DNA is TGTGCCAGCAGCCCCCAGGGAACAGCAGACCAGCCCCAGCATTTT. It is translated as CASSPQGTADQPQHF. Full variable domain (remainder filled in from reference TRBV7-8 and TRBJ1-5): GAGVSQSPRYKVAKRGQDVALRCDPISGHVSLFWYQQALGQGPEFLTYFQNEAQLDKSGLPSDRFFAERPEGSVSTLKIQRTQQEDSAVYLCASSPQGTADQPQHFGDGTRLSIL.

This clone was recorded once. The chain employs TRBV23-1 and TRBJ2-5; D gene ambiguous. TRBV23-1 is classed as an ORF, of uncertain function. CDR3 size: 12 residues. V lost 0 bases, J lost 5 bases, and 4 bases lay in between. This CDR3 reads CASSQSRETQYF. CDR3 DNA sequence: TGCGCCAGCAGTCAATCGCGGGAGACCCAGTACTTC.

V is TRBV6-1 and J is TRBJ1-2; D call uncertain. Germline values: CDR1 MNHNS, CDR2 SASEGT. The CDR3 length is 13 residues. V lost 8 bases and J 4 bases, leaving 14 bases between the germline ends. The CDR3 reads CASGEPPGYGYTF. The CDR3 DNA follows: TGTGCCAGCGGAGAACCGCCGGGCTATGGCTACACCTTC.

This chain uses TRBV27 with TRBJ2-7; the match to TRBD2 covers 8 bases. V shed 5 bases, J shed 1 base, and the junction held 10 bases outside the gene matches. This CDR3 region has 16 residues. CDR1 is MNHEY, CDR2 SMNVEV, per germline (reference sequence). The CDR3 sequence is CASSPESAGDSYEQYF. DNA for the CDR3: TGTGCCAGCAGTCCCGAATCAGCGGGGGATTCCTACGAGCAGTACTTC.

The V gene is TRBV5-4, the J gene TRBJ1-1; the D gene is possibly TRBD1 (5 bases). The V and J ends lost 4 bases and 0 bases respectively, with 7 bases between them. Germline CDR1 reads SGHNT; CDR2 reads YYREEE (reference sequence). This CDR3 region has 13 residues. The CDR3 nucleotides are TGTGCCAGCAGCGTGGGACTGAACACTGAAGCTTTCTTT. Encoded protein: CASSVGLNTEAFF.

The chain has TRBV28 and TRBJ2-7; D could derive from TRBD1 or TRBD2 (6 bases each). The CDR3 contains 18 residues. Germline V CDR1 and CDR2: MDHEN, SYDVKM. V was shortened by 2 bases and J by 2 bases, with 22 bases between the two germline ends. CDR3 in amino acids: CASSLVLGTGANTYEQYF. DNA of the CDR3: TGTGCCAGCAGTTTAGTTTTGGGGACGGGGGCGAATACCTACGAGCAGTACTTC.

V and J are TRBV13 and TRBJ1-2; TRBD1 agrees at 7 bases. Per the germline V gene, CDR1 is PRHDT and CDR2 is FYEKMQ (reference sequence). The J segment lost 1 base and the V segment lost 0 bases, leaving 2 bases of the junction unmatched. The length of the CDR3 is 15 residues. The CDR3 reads CASSLGAGGNYGYTF. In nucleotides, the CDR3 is TGTGCCAGCAGCTTAGGAGCAGGGGGTAACTATGGCTACACCTTC. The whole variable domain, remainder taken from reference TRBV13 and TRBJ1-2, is AAGVIQSPRHLIKEKRETATLKCYPIPRHDTVYWYQQGPGQDPQFLISFYEKMQSDKGSIPDRFSAQQFSDYHSELNMSSLELGDSALYFCASSLGAGGNYGYTFGSGTRLTVV.

The CDR3 region has the DNA TGTGCCAGCAGTCGAGGGGGGGCGAGAATATACGAGCAGTACTTC. It codes for CASSRGGARIYEQYF. The chain carries TRBV27 and TRBJ2-7; D perhaps matches TRBD2 (7 bases). From germline, CDR1 is MNHEY and CDR2 SMNVEV (reference sequence). This CDR3 is built from 15 residues. The V end lost 5 bases, the J end lost 4 bases, and 18 bases lay between the germline ends.